The present TCR beta chain was sequenced within a study of OX40 agonist ivuxolimab in advanced cancers. There are 16 residues in the CDR3. V lost 3 bases, J lost 4 bases, and 8 bases stayed unmatched. The germline CDR1 and CDR2 sequences are KGHSH and LQKENI. Profiled with immunoSEQ multiplex PCR; TCRdb holds only in-frame clones, not every one. The data show around 50,000 clones, with about 88% seen just once and approximately 0.69% held by the top ten. The V call is TRBV18, the J call TRBJ1-1; 10 bases map to TRBD1. The origin of this receptor is an adult with an advanced solid tumor such as melanoma, head and neck, liver or kidney cancer. The specimen was CD4+ or CD8+ T cells sorted from blood, collected in a trial of the OX40 agonist ivuxolimab. CDR3 region: CASSPGTGDEVTEAFF. DNA of the CDR3: TGTGCCAGCTCACCCGGGACAGGGGATGAGGTCACTGAAGCTTTCTTT.